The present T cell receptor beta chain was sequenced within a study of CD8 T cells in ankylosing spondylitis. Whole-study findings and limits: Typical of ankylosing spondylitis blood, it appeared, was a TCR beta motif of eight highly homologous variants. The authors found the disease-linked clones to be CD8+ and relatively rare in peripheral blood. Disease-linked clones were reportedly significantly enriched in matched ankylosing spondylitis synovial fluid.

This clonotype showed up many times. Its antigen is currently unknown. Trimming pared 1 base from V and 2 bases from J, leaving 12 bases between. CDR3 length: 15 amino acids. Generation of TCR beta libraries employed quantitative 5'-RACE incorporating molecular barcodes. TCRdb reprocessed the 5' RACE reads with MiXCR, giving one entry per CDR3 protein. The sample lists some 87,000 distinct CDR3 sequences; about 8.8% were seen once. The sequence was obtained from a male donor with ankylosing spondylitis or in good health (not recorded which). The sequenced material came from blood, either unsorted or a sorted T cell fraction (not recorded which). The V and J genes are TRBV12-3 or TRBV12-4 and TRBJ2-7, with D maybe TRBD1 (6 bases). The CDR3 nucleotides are TGTGCCAGCAGTTTAGAGGCGGACAGAGCCTACGAGCAGTACTTC. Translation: CASSLEADRAYEQYF.